This TCR beta chain was obtained from a study of identical twins. Study findings and constraints: There was an excess of low generation probability in the out-of-frame alpha sequences that twins shared. Part of the zero-insertion signal could reflect confounding by invariant MAIT and iNKT cells.

With template switching, a universal primer site was added, and the cDNA carried unique molecular identifiers. TCRdb called the 5' RACE reads again in MiXCR, with one record for every CDR3 protein. Here the sample spans 260,000 or so distinct CDR3 sequences, 6% to 8% being singletons. This clonotype was seen more than once but under ten times. Antigen unknown. CDR3 size: 17 residues. Germline V gives CDR1 SGHDT, CDR2 YYEEEE. V was trimmed by 0 bases and J by 3 bases, leaving 16 bases between them. A further study also used this sample, focusing on yellow fever vaccine responses in identical twins. That paper adds: Twin vaccine T cell responses reportedly seemed partly convergent, partly personalized.

Sequences were obtained from CD8+ T cells sorted from blood. The clonotype comes from a woman younger than 30 in good health. J is TRBJ1-3 and V is TRBV5-6; D is uncertain. The CDR3 nucleotides are TGTGCCAGCAGCTTGGGTCTCACGGACGGATTTGGAAACACCATATATTTT. Amino acids: CASSLGLTDGFGNTIYF.